The table lists the clone carrying this T cell receptor (beta chain) with many counts. The antigen remains undetermined. The data derive from a study of molecular identifiers for immune sequencing clone quantification. Notes on the study in general: Researchers reportedly could pick up spiked Jurkat TCR RNA from one cell mixed into one million naive cells.

TCRdb passed the PCR reads through MiXCR, listing each CDR3 protein once. In the table there are some 11,000 distinct CDR3 sequences, roughly 15% of which are singletons. Trimming cost V 4 bases and J 6 bases, with 10 bases left between them. Germline values: CDR1 SGHAT, CDR2 FQNNGV. This CDR3 has 13 amino acids. The rearrangement joins TRBV11-2 to TRBJ2-1, with D unclear. The source material was naive CD8+ T cells from blood, with Jurkat cell RNA spiked in. Subset noted: FACS-sorted CD8+CD4-CCR7+CD45RA+ naive T cells. The source is a human donor in good health. Some libraries in this study had Jurkat cell RNA spiked in. CDR3 protein: CASSSHPGNEQFF. The CDR3 nucleotides are TGTGCCAGCAGCTCCCATCCAGGCAATGAGCAGTTCTTC.